This T cell receptor beta chain is from a study of blood T cells in healthy people across ages. Findings of the study overall: Observed TCR beta diversity per million T cells went down as age went up. This fall followed a roughly linear course with age.

Germline V gene lookup returns CDR1 MGHDK and CDR2 SYGVNS. V dropped 7 bases and J dropped 1; count of bases not matched to a gene: 11. The CDR3 is 16 amino acids. Collection of 7.5 to 10 milliliters of peripheral blood was performed for each donor. Whenever a sample was processed, at least 6.5 million PBMCs were isolated. Concerning this clonotype: Its antigen is still unknown.

Primed by a sample-barcoded 5' primer and a J-beta primer mix, a second PCR proceeded for roughly 7 to 12 cycles. The authors tagged each cDNA molecule using a template-switch adaptor with 12 random nucleotides. In TCRdb, the 5' RACE reads were re-called with MiXCR into one record per CDR3 protein. The repertoire has roughly 800,000 distinct CDR3 sequences, 55% to 75% of them found once; the top ten carry roughly 22%. This sequence was found in a man aged 30 to 39 in good health. Sequenced input: blood. This chain links TRBV25-1 with TRBJ2-5; TRBD2 matches at 8 bases. The CDR3 sequence is CASKGVQRGFQETQYF. The CDR3 DNA reads TGTGCCAGCAAGGGTGTCCAGCGGGGGTTCCAAGAGACCCAGTACTTC.